Following are 19 T cell receptor beta chains from one sample sequenced in a study of blood T cell repertoires in COVID-19. Profiling relied on immunoSEQ multiplex PCR, and the TCRdb table lists in-frame clones only, not all of them. The table has tens of thousands of clones, roughly 78% seen once. Sample: peripheral blood. These receptors came from a man in his fifties with active or convalescent COVID-19.

The rearrangement uses TRBV28 and TRBJ1-1; perhaps TRBD1 as D (6 bases). The V gene's germline CDR1 is MDHEN and CDR2 SYDVKM. Trimming cost V 2 bases and J 8 bases, with 21 bases left between them. This CDR3 comprises 16 residues. CDR3 DNA: TGTGCCAGCAGTTTAGGGGGGGCAGGGCCAGGTTCGGAAGCTTTCTTT. It translates to CASSLGGAGPGSEAFF. Supplemented by reference TRBV28 and TRBJ1-1, the full variable domain reads DVKVTQSSRYLVKRTGEKVFLECVQDMDHENMFWYRQDPGLGLRLIYFSYDVKMKEKGDIPEGYSVSREKKERFSLILESASTNQTSMYLCASSLGGAGPGSEAFFGQGTRLTVV.

V gene TRBV27 combines with J gene TRBJ2-1, with 7 bases aligning to TRBD1. The V segment lost 10 bases and the J segment 6 bases; nucleotides outside the gene matches: 3. The germline V gene has CDR1 MNHEY and CDR2 SMNVEV (reference sequence). There are 11 residues in the CDR3. The CDR3 DNA reads as TGTGCCATCCCAGGGGGCAATGAGCAGTTCTTC. Translated, it gives CAIPGGNEQFF.

This clone was found a few times. The V gene is TRBV29-1, the J gene TRBJ2-3; 8 nucleotides agree with TRBD2. The junction had 8 bases not matched to a gene; V was cut back by 0 bases and J by 6 bases. The length of the CDR3 is 15 residues. The V gene's germline CDR1 is SQVTM and CDR2 ANQGSEA. The CDR3 DNA sequence: TGCAGCGTTGAAGACTTAGCGGGGCTTGTTGATACGCAGTATTTT. Amino acid sequence: CSVEDLAGLVDTQYF.

The chain links TRBV11-2 to TRBJ2-3, with 13 positions matching TRBD2. CDR3 size: 17 residues. The V segment lost 5 bases and the J segment 0 bases; nucleotides outside the gene matches: 5. The germline V gene encodes CDR1 SGHAT and CDR2 FQNNGV. The CDR3 loop reads CASSPGTSGISTDTQYF. The CDR3 bases are TGTGCCAGCAGCCCAGGGACTAGCGGGATCAGCACAGATACGCAGTATTTT.

The genes are TRBV9 and TRBJ1-6, with D tentatively TRBD1 (5 bases). CDR1 and CDR2 (germline): SGDLS, YYNGEE. The CDR3 contains 16 residues. The V end lost 3 bases, the J end lost 0 bases, and 10 bases lay between the germline ends. CDR3: CASSEGLSSYNSPLHF. The CDR3 DNA reads as TGTGCCAGCAGCGAGGGACTGAGCTCCTATAATTCACCCCTCCACTTT.

The V call is TRBV6-2 or TRBV6-3, the J call TRBJ2-7; D perhaps matches TRBD1 (6 bases). V was cut by 6 bases and J by 2 bases, with 11 bases left in between. Germline CDR1 is MNHEY and CDR2 is SVGEGT. The CDR3 has 13 amino acids. In DNA, the CDR3 is TGTGCCAGCAGCCAGGACAGCCCCTACGAGCAGTACTTC. Its translation is CASSQDSPYEQYF.

The chain uses TRBV5-4 and TRBJ1-2, with TRBD1 identical over 10 bases. Germline loops: CDR1 SGHNT, CDR2 YYREEE (reference sequence). The CDR3 runs 16 residues. J gave up 2 bases and V 7 bases, and 11 bases lay outside the gene matches. The CDR3 nucleotides are TGTGCCAGCTCAATCCGGGACAGGGGTGAGAACTATGGCTACACCTTC. Translated, it gives CASSIRDRGENYGYTF.

The rearrangement joins TRBV19 to TRBJ2-5; 9 bases map to TRBD1. V gave up 3 bases and J gave up 2 bases; unmatched junction bases: 7. This CDR3 is built from 16 residues. Germline V gives CDR1 LNHDA, CDR2 SQIVND (reference sequence). For the CDR3, the DNA is TGTGCCAGTAGTATTGATGCCGGGACAGGGCAAGAGACCCAGTACTTC. Translated, it gives CASSIDAGTGQETQYF.

The chain is built from TRBV11-2 and TRBJ2-7; TRBD1 agrees at 7 bases. CDR3 length: 16 amino acids. Germline V gives CDR1 SGHAT, CDR2 FQNNGV. With V trimmed by 0 bases and J by 4 bases, 9 bases remained unmatched. This chain's CDR3 is CASSLDLRQGPYEQYV. CDR3 nucleotide sequence: TGTGCCAGCAGCTTAGATTTGCGACAGGGACCTTACGAGCAGTACGTC.

This chain links TRBV7-9 with TRBJ1-4; D gene uncertain. The V gene's germline CDR1 is SEHNR and CDR2 FQNEAQ (reference sequence). The CDR3 consists of 15 residues. Trimming removed 5 bases at V and 3 bases at J, with 13 bases between. CDR3 in DNA: TGTGCCAGCAGCCTTACCGGGGTGTCTAATGAAAAACTGTTTTTT. As protein: CASSLTGVSNEKLFF.

V gene TRBV18 combines with J gene TRBJ1-5, with TRBD1 identical over 12 bases. The junction had 5 bases not matched to a gene; V was cut back by 1 base and J by 1 base. The CDR3 consists of 18 residues. CDR1 is KGHSH and CDR2 is LQKENI in the germline V gene. This chain's CDR3 is CASSPRPGQGASNQPQHF. DNA for the CDR3: TGTGCCAGCTCACCACGTCCGGGACAGGGGGCAAGCAATCAGCCCCAGCATTTT. Drawing the rest from reference TRBV18 and TRBJ1-5, the complete variable domain is NAGVMQNPRHLVRRRGQEARLRCSPMKGHSHVYWYRQLPEEGLKFMVYLQKENIIDESGMPKERFSAEFPKEGPSILRIQQVVRGDSAAYFCASSPRPGQGASNQPQHFGDGTRLSIL.

This rearrangement joins TRBV2 to TRBJ1-5; D is possibly TRBD1 (5 bases). Trimming left V 4 bases short and J 9 bases short, with 13 bases between. This CDR3 region has 13 residues. Germline CDR1 and CDR2: SNHLY and FYNNEI. DNA for the CDR3: TGTGCCAGCAGTGGGCAGGGTTTGGGGCCCCAGCATTTT. Protein product: CASSGQGLGPQHF.

This clone was recorded only once. The chain employs TRBV11-2 and TRBJ1-3; a weak D match, TRBD1 (6 bases). V shed 1 base and J shed 2 bases, with 9 bases lying between them. Germline V gives CDR1 SGHAT, CDR2 FQNNGV. The CDR3 runs 15 residues. In DNA form, the CDR3 reads TGTGCCAGCAGCTTAGGGACAGCCCCTGGAAACACCATATATTTT. This encodes CASSLGTAPGNTIYF. Full variable domain (outside the CDR3, taken from reference TRBV11-2 and TRBJ1-3): EAGVAQSPRYKIIEKRQSVAFWCNPISGHATLYWYQQILGQGPKLLIQFQNNGVVDDSQLPKDRFSAERLKGVDSTLKIQPAKLEDSAVYLCASSLGTAPGNTIYFGEGSWLTVV.

The genes are TRBV25-1 and TRBJ2-2; tentatively, D is TRBD1 (6 bases). Germline CDR1 reads MGHDK; CDR2 reads SYGVNS. This CDR3 spans 14 amino acids. Trimming cost V 4 bases and J 0 bases, with 6 bases left between them. Written as DNA, the CDR3 is TGTGCCAGCAGTGGGACAGCGAACACCGGGGAGCTGTTTTTT. The encoded protein is CASSGTANTGELFF.

The gene calls are TRBV9 and TRBJ1-1; D might be TRBD1 (5 bases). Per germline, CDR1 SGDLS and CDR2 YYNGEE. The CDR3 sequence is 15 residues long. V dropped 0 bases and J dropped 1 base, with 10 bases sitting between them. CDR3 coding DNA: TGTGCCAGCAGCGTAGATGGGGGGTGGAACACTGAAGCTTTCTTT. Translation: CASSVDGGWNTEAFF.

The V call is TRBV7-8, the J call TRBJ2-1; 8 nucleotides line up with TRBD2. Unmatched junction bases numbered 8, after V lost 1 base and J lost 3 bases. Germline V gives CDR1 SGHVS, CDR2 FQNEAQ. The CDR3 has 17 amino acids. The DNA of the CDR3 is TGTGCCAGCAGCTTAGAGTTTGAGGGACTAGACTACAATGAGCAGTTCTTC. Translation gives CASSLEFEGLDYNEQFF.

The chain has TRBV18 and TRBJ1-5; no reliable D call. The CDR3 runs to 13 residues. V lost 3 bases, J lost 4 bases, and 7 bases lay in between. Germline assignment: CDR1 KGHSH and CDR2 LQKENI. CDR3: CASSPEENQPQHF. DNA of the CDR3: TGTGCCAGCTCACCTGAGGAGAATCAGCCCCAGCATTTT. The whole variable domain, filled in from reference TRBV18 and TRBJ1-5, reads NAGVMQNPRHLVRRRGQEARLRCSPMKGHSHVYWYRQLPEEGLKFMVYLQKENIIDESGMPKERFSAEFPKEGPSILRIQQVVRGDSAAYFCASSPEENQPQHFGDGTRLSIL.

V is TRBV18 and J is TRBJ2-1; 10 nucleotides align to TRBD1. V was pared by 2 bases and J by 2 bases, with 0 bases of the junction left unmatched. The germline CDR1 and CDR2 sequences are KGHSH and LQKENI. CDR3 size: 15 residues. The CDR3, as DNA: TGTGCCAGCTCACCAGGACAGGGGGCCTACAATGAGCAGTTCTTC. It yields the protein CASSPGQGAYNEQFF.

The chain couples TRBV6-4 to TRBJ2-3; D gene uncertain. The CDR3 sequence is 13 residues long. Looked up from germline, CDR1 is MRHNA and CDR2 is SNTAGT. Trimming pared 4 bases from V and 4 bases from J, leaving 9 bases between. The CDR3 DNA sequence: TGTGCCAGCAGTGCAGGATCCCCAGATACGCAGTATTTT. This encodes CASSAGSPDTQYF.